The entry that follows covers one TCR beta chain sequence. What it binds is unknown. This CDR3 has 13 residues. Trimming left V 3 bases short and J 0 bases short, with 9 bases between. CDR1 and CDR2 (germline): GTSNPN, SVGIG (reference sequence). This specimen comes from a study of fetal regulatory T cell absence and autoimmunity. Regarding the study as a whole: The oligoclonal enrichment was interpreted as supporting antigen-driven pancreatic autoimmunity before birth in IPEX syndrome. Some top pancreas TCR clones were over 85-fold enriched versus cord blood.

TCRdb's table, derived via immunoSEQ multiplex PCR, lists solely in-frame clones and lacks some. This table holds more than 90,000 clones, about two thirds found once. The sequencing sample was made of pancreas tissue. The rearrangement uses TRBV30 and TRBJ2-7; D remains unclear. This receptor was obtained from a male donor with IPEX syndrome. CDR3 protein: CAWRHRSSYEQYF. DNA for the CDR3: TGTGCCTGGAGACACCGTTCCTCCTACGAGCAGTACTTC.